A single sample gave rise to the 20 T cell receptor beta chains below, sequenced in a study of read filtering for tumor transcriptome and immune sequencing. From roughly 390 ng of RNA, a library with molecular barcoded alpha/delta and beta/gamma adaptors was made. One entry per CDR3 protein results from TCRdb running MiXCR on the reads. Among tens of thousands of distinct CDR3 sequences listed, around a sixth were seen once. Specimen: a population of CD138-negative cells sorted from bone marrow. The origin of the receptors is a donor at least 40 years old with multiple myeloma.

There are many counts of this clonotype. The V gene is TRBV30, the J gene TRBJ2-7, with unresolved D. With 0 bases removed from V and 5 bases from J, the gap between germline ends came to 5 bases. CDR1 and CDR2 (germline): GTSNPN, SVGIG (reference sequence). This CDR3 comprises 11 residues. The CDR3 region is CAWSVGHEQYF. The CDR3 bases are TGTGCCTGGAGTGTTGGTCACGAGCAGTACTTC.

Remarks on this clonotype: A read error is likely here: a far larger clone is one base away. This chain connects TRBV7-2 to TRBJ1-1, with TRBD1 identical over 7 bases. CDR1 and CDR2 (germline): SGHTA, FQGNSA. This CDR3 has 14 amino acids. The ends lost 3 bases at V and 4 bases at J; junction bases unmatched: 5. CDR3 protein: CASSLTGTSTEAFF. The CDR3 bases are TGTGCCAGCAGCTTGACAGGGACGAGCACTGAAGCTTTCTTT.

This clonotype has at least ten counts. J is TRBJ1-5 and V is TRBV3-1; tentative D call: TRBD1 (6 bases). CDR1 and CDR2 from the germline V gene are LGHDT and YNNKEL (reference sequence). Trimming cost V 8 bases and J 7 bases, with 15 bases left between them. The CDR3 is 13 residues long. The CDR3 spells CASARGDGQPQHF. Here the CDR3 DNA reads TGTGCCAGCGCCAGGGGCGACGGCCAGCCCCAGCATTTT.

Concerning this clonotype: A read error may be the cause here, since a much bigger clone is one base away. This chain uses TRBV20-1 with TRBJ2-5; the match to TRBD2 covers 7 bases. CDR1 is DFQATT and CDR2 is SNEGSKA in the germline V gene (reference sequence). V shed 4 bases, J shed 3 bases, and the junction held 5 bases outside the gene matches. This CDR3 region has 13 residues. The CDR3 region has the DNA TGCAGTGCTATGCTGCTAGCGGAAGAGACCCAGTACTTC. This encodes CSAMLLAEETQYF.

This clonotype was recorded many times. The V and J genes are TRBV15 and TRBJ2-3, with 7 bases that match TRBD1. CDR3 length equals 13 residues. Per germline, CDR1 LNHNV and CDR2 YYDKDF (reference sequence). V shed 5 bases, J shed 5 bases, and the junction held 4 bases outside the gene matches. The CDR3 sequence is CATSEGAVDTQYF. Here the CDR3 DNA reads TGTGCCACCAGCGAGGGGGCTGTAGATACGCAGTATTTT.

This clonotype was observed at least ten times. The junction departs from the called germline gene at one end, perhaps through a read error. J is TRBJ1-2 and V is TRBV7-9; D ambiguous. Looked up from germline, CDR1 is SEHNR and CDR2 is FQNEAQ (reference sequence). The CDR3 length is 12 residues. CDR3 nucleotide sequence: TGTGCCAGCAGCTTAGCGCACCGGTCCTATTTCTTC. Amino acid sequence: CASSLAHRSYFF.

This clonotype has a count of ten or more. The chain carries TRBV7-2 and TRBJ2-5; D remains unclear. Deletions cut 7 bases from V and 1 base from J, with 22 bases between. CDR3 length: 17 amino acids. The germline V gene encodes CDR1 SGHTA and CDR2 FQGNSA. As DNA, the CDR3 is TGTGCCAGCACTTCGGGTATGGGATACCCCGGCCAAGAGACCCAGTACTTC. It translates to CASTSGMGYPGQETQYF. Full variable domain (rest looked up from reference TRBV7-2 and TRBJ2-5): GAGVSQSPSNKVTEKGKDVELRCDPISGHTALYWYRQSLGQGLEFLIYFQGNSAPDKSGLPSDRFSAERTGGSVSTLTIQRTQQEDSAVYLCASTSGMGYPGQETQYFGPGTRLLVL.

Ten or more counts support this clonotype. This chain uses TRBV19 with TRBJ2-1; D is undetermined. The CDR3 consists of 14 residues. Trimming took off 8 bases at V and 5 bases at J, with 16 bases between the two ends. Germline lookup yields CDR1 LNHDA and CDR2 SQIVND (reference sequence). The CDR3 reads CASHSRARNNEQFF. The CDR3 DNA is TGTGCCAGTCACAGCCGGGCCCGCAACAATGAGCAGTTCTTC. Full variable domain (rest looked up from reference TRBV19 and TRBJ2-1): DGGITQSPKYLFRKEGQNVTLSCEQNLNHDAMYWYRQDPGQGLRLIYYSQIVNDFQKGDIAEGYSVSREKKESFPLTVTSAQKNPTAFYLCASHSRARNNEQFFGPGTRLTVL.

This clonotype has more than one count but fewer than ten. The chain couples TRBV10-3 to TRBJ2-7; D might be TRBD1 (6 bases). V lost 3 bases and J 0 bases, leaving 12 bases between the germline ends. Germline values: CDR1 ENHRY, CDR2 SYGVKD. The CDR3 is made up of 15 amino acids. CDR3 amino acids: CAISDRDRSSYEQYF. For the CDR3, the DNA is TGTGCCATCAGTGATCGTGACAGGAGCTCCTACGAGCAGTACTTC.

On this clonotype itself: Being one base from a much bigger clone, this may be a read error. CDR3 amino acids: CASSLDRCGTQYF. As DNA, the CDR3 is TGCGCCAGCAGCTTGGACAGGTGCGGGACCCAGTACTTC. The rearrangement joins TRBV5-1 to TRBJ2-5, with a tentative D call TRBD1 (5 bases). The length of the CDR3 is 13 residues. CDR1 is SGHRS and CDR2 is YFSETQ in the germline V gene. V was shortened by 0 bases and J by 7 bases, with 10 bases between the two germline ends.

This clonotype was seen repeatedly, ten times or more. The J gene is TRBJ1-5, the V gene TRBV19; TRBD1 is a possible D gene (5 bases). Germline V gene data show CDR1 as LNHDA and CDR2 as SQIVND (reference sequence). Trimming cost V 4 bases and J 3 bases, with 13 bases left between them. The CDR3 runs 15 residues. The CDR3: CASSTLQGVNQPQHF. The CDR3 coding sequence is TGTGCCAGTAGTACCCTCCAGGGAGTCAATCAGCCCCAGCATTTT.

This clonotype was detected ten times or more. This sequence joins TRBV6-5 and TRBJ1-1, with unresolved D. The CDR3 has 12 residues. The V end lost 7 bases, the J end lost 4 bases, and 10 bases lay between the germline ends. CDR1 and CDR2 (germline): MNHEY, SVGAGI. CDR3 in amino acids: CASTSVGTEAFF. CDR3 sequence (DNA): TGTGCCAGCACCTCGGTCGGCACTGAAGCTTTCTTT.

In its sample, this clonotype was seen many times. J is TRBJ2-4 and V is TRBV11-2, with D perhaps TRBD1 (6 bases). CDR1 and CDR2 (germline): SGHAT, FQNNGV. V gave up 1 base and J gave up 1 base, with 11 bases separating them. CDR3 length: 16 residues. CDR3 residues: CASSLGRGHAKNIQYF. The CDR3 nucleotides are TGTGCCAGCAGCTTAGGCAGGGGACATGCCAAAAACATTCAGTACTTC.

On this clonotype: The junction departs from germline at one end; a sequencing error may be responsible. This rearrangement joins TRBV19 to TRBJ2-1, with 8 positions matching TRBD2. Germline CDR1 and CDR2: LNHDA and SQIVND (reference sequence). This CDR3 spans 16 amino acids. The DNA of the CDR3 is TGCGCCAGTACCGCGCAAGCGGGAGATCACTACAATGAGCAGTTCTTC. Protein: CASTAQAGDHYNEQFF.

Many counts were recorded for this clonotype. The genes are TRBV28 and TRBJ2-7, with TRBD1 matching 8 bases. The germline gives CDR1 MDHEN, CDR2 SYDVKM. J was trimmed by 5 bases and V by 1 base; bases with no gene match: 10. The length of the CDR3 is 16 residues. The CDR3 DNA follows: TGTGCCAGCAGTTTATCTTCCGGACAGGGCAGAAACGAGCAGTACTTC. This codes for CASSLSSGQGRNEQYF.

Comment on this clonotype: Possible read error: a much larger clone is one base away. This CDR3 is CASSQGRAGAGGLFF. The CDR3 bases are TGCGCCAGCAGCCAAGGGAGGGCCGGAGCCGGGGGGCTGTTTTTT. The V and J genes are TRBV5-1 and TRBJ2-2, with TRBD2 identical over 7 bases. Germline loops: CDR1 SGHRS, CDR2 YFSETQ. The CDR3 consists of 15 residues.

This clonotype was seen only a few times. V is TRBV5-1 and J is TRBJ2-7; weak D call: TRBD2 (5 bases). The ends were cut back, 3 bases at V and 3 bases at J, with 13 bases in the middle. The CDR3 totals 14 residues. In germline, CDR1 is SGHRS, CDR2 YFSETQ. This CDR3 is CASSSRTGIYEQYF. The CDR3 DNA reads as TGCGCCAGCAGCTCCCGGACGGGGATCTACGAGCAGTACTTC.

This clonotype was counted at least ten times. The chain combines TRBV4-1 with TRBJ1-6; D not certain. Germline V CDR1 and CDR2: MGHRA, YSYEKL. The CDR3 covers 14 residues. Between the trimmed V and J ends, which lost 9 bases and 7 bases, there was a span of 16 bases. As DNA, the CDR3 is TGCGCCAGTGCGTATGGGGTCATCAATTCACCCCTCCACTTT. Its protein is CASAYGVINSPLHF.

The V gene is TRBV7-2, the J gene TRBJ2-1, with 9 bases identical to TRBD1. Germline V gene sequence: CDR1 SGHTA, CDR2 FQGNSA. CDR3 length: 16 residues. V shed 6 bases, J shed 4 bases, and the junction held 10 bases outside the gene matches. The CDR3 nucleotides are TGTGCCAGCAGTCCCGGGACAGGGATCGGTTACAATGAGCAGTTCTTC. Its protein is CASSPGTGIGYNEQFF.

There are many counts of this clonotype. This rearrangement joins TRBV5-1 to TRBJ2-1, with TRBD2 identical over 10 bases. The germline CDR1 and CDR2 sequences are SGHRS and YFSETQ. The CDR3 extends over 15 amino acids. J gave up 5 bases and V 5 bases, and 7 bases lay outside the gene matches. In nucleotides, the CDR3 is TGCGCCAGCAGAAGTCCTAGCGGGAGAAACAATGAGCAGTTCTTC. It encodes CASRSPSGRNNEQFF.